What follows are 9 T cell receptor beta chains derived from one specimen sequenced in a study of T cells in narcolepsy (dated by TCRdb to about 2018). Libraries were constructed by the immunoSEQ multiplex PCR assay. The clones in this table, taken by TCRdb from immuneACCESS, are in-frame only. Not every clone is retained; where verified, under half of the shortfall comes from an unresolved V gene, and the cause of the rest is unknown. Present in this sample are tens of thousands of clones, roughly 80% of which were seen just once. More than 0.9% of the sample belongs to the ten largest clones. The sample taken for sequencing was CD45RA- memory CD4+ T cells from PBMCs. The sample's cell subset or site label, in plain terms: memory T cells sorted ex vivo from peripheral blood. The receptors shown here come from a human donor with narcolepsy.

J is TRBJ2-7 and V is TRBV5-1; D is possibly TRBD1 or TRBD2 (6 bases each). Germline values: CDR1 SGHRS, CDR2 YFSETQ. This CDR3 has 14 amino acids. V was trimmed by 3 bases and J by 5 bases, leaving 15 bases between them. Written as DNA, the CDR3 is TGCGCCAGCAGCTCCGGAGGGGGACCTAACGAGCAGTACTTC. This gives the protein CASSSGGGPNEQYF.

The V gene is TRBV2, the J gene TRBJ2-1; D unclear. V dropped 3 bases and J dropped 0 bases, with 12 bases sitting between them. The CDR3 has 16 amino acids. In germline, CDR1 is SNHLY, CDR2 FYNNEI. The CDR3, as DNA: TGTGCCAGCAGTGATAGGGTAGGAAACTCCTACAATGAGCAGTTCTTC. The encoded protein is CASSDRVGNSYNEQFF.

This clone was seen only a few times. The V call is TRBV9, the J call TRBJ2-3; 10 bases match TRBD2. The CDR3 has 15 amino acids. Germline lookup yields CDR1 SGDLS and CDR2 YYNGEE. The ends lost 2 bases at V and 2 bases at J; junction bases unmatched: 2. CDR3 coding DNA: TGTGCCAGCAGCGTCAGCGGGGGGGTCACAGATACGCAGTATTTT. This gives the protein CASSVSGGVTDTQYF.

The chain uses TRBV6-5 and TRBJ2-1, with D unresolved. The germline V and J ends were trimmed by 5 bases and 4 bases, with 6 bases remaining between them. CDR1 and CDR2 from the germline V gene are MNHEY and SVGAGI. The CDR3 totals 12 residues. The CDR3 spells CASSASYNEQFF. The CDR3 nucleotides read TGTGCCAGCAGTGCAAGTTACAATGAGCAGTTCTTC.

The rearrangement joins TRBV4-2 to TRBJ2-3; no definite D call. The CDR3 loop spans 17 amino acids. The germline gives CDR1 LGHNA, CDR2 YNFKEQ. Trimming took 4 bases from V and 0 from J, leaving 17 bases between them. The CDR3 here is CASSPKIGGGSTDTQYF. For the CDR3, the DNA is TGTGCCAGCAGCCCTAAAATCGGCGGCGGTAGCACAGATACGCAGTATTTT.

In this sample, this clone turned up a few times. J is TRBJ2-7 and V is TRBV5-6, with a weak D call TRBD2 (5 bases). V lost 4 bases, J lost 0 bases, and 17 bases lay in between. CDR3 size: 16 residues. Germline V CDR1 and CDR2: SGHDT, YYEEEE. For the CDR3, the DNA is TGTGCCAGCAGCCGAGGTCCTAGCAGGAGCTCCTACGAGCAGTACTTC. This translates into CASSRGPSRSSYEQYF.

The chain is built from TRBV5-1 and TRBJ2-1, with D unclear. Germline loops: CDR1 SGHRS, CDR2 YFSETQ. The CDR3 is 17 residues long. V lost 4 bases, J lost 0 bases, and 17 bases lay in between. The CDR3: CASSLRPTMGSYNEQFF. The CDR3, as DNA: TGCGCCAGCAGCCTCCGACCCACGATGGGCTCCTACAATGAGCAGTTCTTC.

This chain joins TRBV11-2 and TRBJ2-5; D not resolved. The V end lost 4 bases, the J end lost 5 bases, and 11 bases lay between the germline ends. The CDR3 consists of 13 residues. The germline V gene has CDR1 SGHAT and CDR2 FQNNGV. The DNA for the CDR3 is TGTGCCAGCAGCTACTCGTCTTCTGAGACCCAGTACTTC. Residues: CASSYSSSETQYF.

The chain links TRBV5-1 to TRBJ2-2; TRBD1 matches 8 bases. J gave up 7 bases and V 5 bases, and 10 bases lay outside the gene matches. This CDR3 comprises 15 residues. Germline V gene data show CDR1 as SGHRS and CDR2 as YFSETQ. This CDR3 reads CASRVQDRGNGELFF. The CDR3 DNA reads TGCGCCAGCAGGGTACAAGACAGGGGAAACGGGGAGCTGTTTTTT.